The present entry profiles one T cell receptor (beta chain) with its context. This record belongs to a study of blood T cell repertoires in COVID-19. Generated by immunoSEQ multiplex PCR, the TCRdb table keeps only in-frame clones and is missing some. The sample lists 250,000 to 300,000 clones, roughly nine tenths seen once, with 2.2% in the top ten. Input material: peripheral blood. The receptor comes from a woman in her forties or fifties who had recovered from COVID-19.

The CDR3 protein is CASSLVQGGYGRTDTQYF. Written as DNA, the CDR3 is TGTGCCAGCAGCTTAGTACAGGGGGGTTACGGCCGCACAGATACGCAGTATTTT. V usage is TRBV7-2 and J usage is TRBJ2-3; 8 bases agree with TRBD1. The CDR3 runs 18 residues. V lost 1 base, J lost 1 base, and 10 bases stayed unmatched. Germline CDR1 reads SGHTA; CDR2 reads FQGNSA.